This T cell receptor (beta chain) was found in a study of regulatory T cells in long-lasting Graves disease. Sequencing libraries for TCR beta were prepared with iRepertoire HTBI primers and Arm-PCR of CDR3 regions. TCRdb itself ran the multiplex PCR reads through MiXCR, one entry per CDR3 protein. The sample includes 600,000 to 650,000 distinct CDR3 sequences, approximately 15% of them seen just once. V lost 0 bases and J 2 bases, leaving 11 bases between the germline ends. Germline values: CDR1 DFQATT, CDR2 SNEGSKA (reference sequence). The CDR3 is 14 amino acids. The time point is: newly diagnosed GD, antithyroid drugs for less than 3 months. There was RNA extracted from PBMCs, and the TCR library was made from it. This clonotype was observed many times. The same data also contributed to another study, on T cells in Graves' hyperthyroidism and ophthalmopathy.

This sample comprised peripheral blood mononuclear cells (PBMCs), obtained at new diagnosis, from a patient treated with antithyroid drugs. V and J are TRBV20-1 and TRBJ2-7; weak D call: TRBD1 (5 bases). This sequence was found in a woman aged 30 to 39 with Graves disease. CDR3 loop: CSAREGRDPYEQYF. The CDR3 DNA reads TGCAGTGCTAGAGAGGGCAGGGATCCCTACGAGCAGTACTTC.